This TCR beta chain appears in the sequencing data of a study of blood T cell repertoires in COVID-19. Study details: Some COVID-19 samples were acute and others convalescent; all came from the United States, Italy and Spain.

The ends lost 0 bases at V and 4 bases at J; junction bases unmatched: 4. Per the germline V gene, CDR1 is MRHNA and CDR2 is SNTAGT. This CDR3 spans 16 amino acids. Authors' processing steps: Reference gene primers were amplified, and this amplification served to estimate nucleated cell counts. Assay used: immunoSEQ multiplex PCR; TCRdb lists only in-frame clones, some missing. Clone size and the V and J calls come from that table; the DNA yielded D and trimming. The data hold fewer than 120,000 clones, with nearly 90% observed a single time. This chain joins TRBV6-4 and TRBJ2-2; TRBD2 matches 8 bases. This receptor was taken from a human donor in a cohort sampled during active COVID-19. The sample was peripheral blood. This chain's CDR3 is CASSDSAGAPTGELFF. In DNA, the CDR3 is TGTGCCAGCAGTGACTCAGCGGGAGCCCCCACCGGGGAGCTGTTTTTT.